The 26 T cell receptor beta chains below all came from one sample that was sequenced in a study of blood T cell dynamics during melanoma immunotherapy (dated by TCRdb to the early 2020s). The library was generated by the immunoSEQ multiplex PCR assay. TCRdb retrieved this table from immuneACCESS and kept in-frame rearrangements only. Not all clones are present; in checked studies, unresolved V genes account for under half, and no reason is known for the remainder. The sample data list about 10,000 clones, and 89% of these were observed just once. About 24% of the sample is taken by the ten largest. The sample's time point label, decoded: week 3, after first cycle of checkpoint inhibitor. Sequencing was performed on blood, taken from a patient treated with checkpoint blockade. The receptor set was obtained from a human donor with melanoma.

DNA for the CDR3: TGTGCCAGCAGCGGGTGGCAACCCTACGAGCAGTACTTC. This sequence encodes CASSGWQPYEQYF. V usage is TRBV21-1 and J usage is TRBJ2-7. TRBV21-1 is an annotated pseudogene. The CDR3 contains 13 residues.

Here the CDR3 DNA reads TGCGCCAGCAACGACGGGAGTTCGAACACCGGGGAGCTGTTTTTT. This gives the protein CASNDGSSNTGELFF. The rearrangement links TRBV5-1 to TRBJ2-2; the D gene is possibly TRBD2 (6 bases). In germline, CDR1 is SGHRS, CDR2 YFSETQ. V gave up 6 bases and J gave up 0 bases, with 12 bases separating them. The CDR3 is 15 residues long.

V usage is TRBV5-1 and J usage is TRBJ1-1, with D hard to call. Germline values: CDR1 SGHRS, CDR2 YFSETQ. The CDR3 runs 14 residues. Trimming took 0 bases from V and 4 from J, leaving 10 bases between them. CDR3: CASSLGSEGTEAFF. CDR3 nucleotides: TGCGCCAGCAGCTTGGGATCAGAGGGCACTGAAGCTTTCTTT.

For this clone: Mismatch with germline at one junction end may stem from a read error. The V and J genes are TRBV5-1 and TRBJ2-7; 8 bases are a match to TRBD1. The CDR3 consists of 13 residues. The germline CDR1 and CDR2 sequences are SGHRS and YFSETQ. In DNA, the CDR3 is TGCGCCACCAGCCCGGGACAGGCGGAAGAGCAGTACTTC. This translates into CATSPGQAEEQYF.

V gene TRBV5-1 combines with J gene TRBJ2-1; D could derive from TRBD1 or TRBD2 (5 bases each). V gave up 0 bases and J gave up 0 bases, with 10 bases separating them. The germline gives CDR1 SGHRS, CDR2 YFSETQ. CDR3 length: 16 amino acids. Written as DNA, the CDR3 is TGCGCCAGCAGCTTGGGGGGGATACCCTCCTACAATGAGCAGTTCTTC. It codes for CASSLGGIPSYNEQFF.

CDR3 sequence reads: CASSYPPGQALNTEAFF. As DNA, the CDR3 is TGTGCCAGCAGCTACCCCCCGGGACAGGCCCTGAACACTGAAGCTTTCTTT. This chain connects TRBV7-8 to TRBJ1-1; 8 bases are a match to TRBD1. The length of the CDR3 is 17 residues. The germline V gene has CDR1 SGHVS and CDR2 FQNEAQ. J lost 0 bases, V lost 4 bases, and 10 bases had no gene match.

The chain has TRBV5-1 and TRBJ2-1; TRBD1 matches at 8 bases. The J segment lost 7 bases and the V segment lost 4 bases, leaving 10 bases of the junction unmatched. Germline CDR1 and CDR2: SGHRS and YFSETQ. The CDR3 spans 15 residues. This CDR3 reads CASSQPGQGANEQFF. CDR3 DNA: TGCGCCAGCAGCCAGCCGGGGCAGGGGGCAAATGAGCAGTTCTTC.

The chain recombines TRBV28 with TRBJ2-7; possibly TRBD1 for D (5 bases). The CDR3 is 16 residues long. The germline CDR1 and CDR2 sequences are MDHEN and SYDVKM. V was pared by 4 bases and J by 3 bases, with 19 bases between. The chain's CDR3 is CASSSYTPGHLYEQYF. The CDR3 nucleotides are TGTGCCAGCAGTTCATACACCCCCGGACACCTCTACGAGCAGTACTTC.

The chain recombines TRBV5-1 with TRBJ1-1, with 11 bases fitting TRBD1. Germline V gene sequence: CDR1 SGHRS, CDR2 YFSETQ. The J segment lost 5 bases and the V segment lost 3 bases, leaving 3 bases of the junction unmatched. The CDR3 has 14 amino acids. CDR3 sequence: CASSYGQGATEAFF. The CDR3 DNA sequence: TGCGCCAGCAGCTACGGACAGGGGGCAACTGAAGCTTTCTTT. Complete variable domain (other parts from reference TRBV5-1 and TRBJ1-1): KAGVTQTPRYLIKTRGQQVTLSCSPISGHRSVSWYQQTPGQGLQFLFEYFSETQRNKGNFPGRFSGRQFSNSRSEMNVSTLELGDSALYLCASSYGQGATEAFFGQGTRLTVV.

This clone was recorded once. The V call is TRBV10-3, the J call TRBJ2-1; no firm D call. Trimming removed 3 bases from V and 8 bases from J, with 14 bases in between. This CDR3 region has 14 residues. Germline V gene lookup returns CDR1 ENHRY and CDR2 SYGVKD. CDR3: CAISEGHSPDEQFF. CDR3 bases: TGTGCCATCAGTGAAGGGCACAGTCCCGATGAGCAGTTCTTC.

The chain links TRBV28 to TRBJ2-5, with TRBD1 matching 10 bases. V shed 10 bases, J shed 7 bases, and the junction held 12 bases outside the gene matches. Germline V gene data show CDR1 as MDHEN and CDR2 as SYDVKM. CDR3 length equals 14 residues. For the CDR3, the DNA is TGTGCCACCACCCCGGACAGGGGGATTGGGACCCAGTACTTC. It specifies CATTPDRGIGTQYF.

The CDR3 DNA is TGTGCCAGCGGGTCCACGGGACTAGCGGGAAGTGAGCAGTACTTC. It is translated as CASGSTGLAGSEQYF. This chain links TRBV6-1 with TRBJ2-7; 13 nucleotides line up with TRBD2. The germline CDR1 and CDR2 sequences are MNHNS and SASEGT. The CDR3 has 15 residues. The V and J ends lost 8 bases and 7 bases, in that order; junction bases with no gene match: 11.

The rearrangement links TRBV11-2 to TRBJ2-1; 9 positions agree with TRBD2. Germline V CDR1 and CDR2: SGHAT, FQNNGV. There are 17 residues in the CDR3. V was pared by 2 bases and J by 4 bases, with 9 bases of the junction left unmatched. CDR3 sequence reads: CASSLRGLAGLYNEQFF. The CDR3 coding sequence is TGTGCCAGCAGCTTAAGGGGCCTAGCGGGGCTTTACAATGAGCAGTTCTTC.

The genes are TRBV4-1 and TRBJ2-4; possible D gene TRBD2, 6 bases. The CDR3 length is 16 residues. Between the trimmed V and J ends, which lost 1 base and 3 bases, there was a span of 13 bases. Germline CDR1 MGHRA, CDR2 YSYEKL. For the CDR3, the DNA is TGCGCCAGCAGCCAAGTGGCTAGCGTAGGCAAAAACATTCAGTACTTC. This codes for CASSQVASVGKNIQYF.

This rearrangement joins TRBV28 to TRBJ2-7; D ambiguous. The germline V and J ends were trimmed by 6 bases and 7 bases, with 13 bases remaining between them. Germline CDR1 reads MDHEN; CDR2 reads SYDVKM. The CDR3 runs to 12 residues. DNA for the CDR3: TGTGCCAGCAGCCCGACCCTCTGGGAGCAGTACTTC. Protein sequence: CASSPTLWEQYF.

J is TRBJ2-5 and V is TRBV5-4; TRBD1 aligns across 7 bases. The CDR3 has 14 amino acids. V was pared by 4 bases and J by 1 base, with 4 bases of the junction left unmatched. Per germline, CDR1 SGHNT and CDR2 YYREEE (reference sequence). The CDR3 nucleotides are TGTGCCAGCAGCCCAGGGGGATCCCAAGAGACCCAGTACTTC. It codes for CASSPGGSQETQYF.

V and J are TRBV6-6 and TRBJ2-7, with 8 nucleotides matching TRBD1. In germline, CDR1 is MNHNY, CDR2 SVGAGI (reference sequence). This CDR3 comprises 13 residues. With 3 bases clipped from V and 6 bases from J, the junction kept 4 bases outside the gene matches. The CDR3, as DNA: TGTGCCAGCAGTTATCAGGGGGCATCCGAGCAGTACTTC. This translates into CASSYQGASEQYF.

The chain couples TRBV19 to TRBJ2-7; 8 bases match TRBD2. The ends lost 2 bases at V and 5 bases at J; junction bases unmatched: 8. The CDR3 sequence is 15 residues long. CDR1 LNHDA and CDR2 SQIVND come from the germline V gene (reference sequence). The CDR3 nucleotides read TGTGCCAGTAGTATAACAGCGGGAGAAAGGAACGAGCAGTACTTC. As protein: CASSITAGERNEQYF. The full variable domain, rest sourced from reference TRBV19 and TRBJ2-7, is DGGITQSPKYLFRKEGQNVTLSCEQNLNHDAMYWYRQDPGQGLRLIYYSQIVNDFQKGDIAEGYSVSREKKESFPLTVTSAQKNPTAFYLCASSITAGERNEQYFGPGTRLTVT.

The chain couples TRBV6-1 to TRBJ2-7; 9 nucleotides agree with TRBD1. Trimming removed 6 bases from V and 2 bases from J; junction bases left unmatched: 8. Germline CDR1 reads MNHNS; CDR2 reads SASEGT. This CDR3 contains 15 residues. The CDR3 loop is CASRIGTGSPYEQYF. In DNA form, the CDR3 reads TGTGCCAGCAGGATCGGGACAGGGTCCCCCTACGAGCAGTACTTC.

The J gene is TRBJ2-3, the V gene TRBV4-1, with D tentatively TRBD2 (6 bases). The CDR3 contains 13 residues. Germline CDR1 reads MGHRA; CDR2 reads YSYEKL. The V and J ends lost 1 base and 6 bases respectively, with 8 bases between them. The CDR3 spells CASSQGGEDTQYF. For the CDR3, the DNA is TGCGCCAGCAGCCAAGGGGGGGAGGATACGCAGTATTTT.

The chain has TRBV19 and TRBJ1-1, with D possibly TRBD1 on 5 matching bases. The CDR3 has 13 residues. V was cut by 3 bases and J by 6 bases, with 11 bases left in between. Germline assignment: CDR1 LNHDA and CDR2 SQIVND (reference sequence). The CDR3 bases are TGTGCCAGTAGTATGGGCAGGGCGTCTGAAGCTTTCTTT. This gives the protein CASSMGRASEAFF.

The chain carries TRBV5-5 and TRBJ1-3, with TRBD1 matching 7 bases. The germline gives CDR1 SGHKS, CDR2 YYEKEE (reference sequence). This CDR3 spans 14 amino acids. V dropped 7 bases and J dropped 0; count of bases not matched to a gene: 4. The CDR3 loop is CASGAGGSGNTIYF. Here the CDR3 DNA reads TGTGCCAGCGGGGCAGGGGGCTCTGGAAACACCATATATTTT.

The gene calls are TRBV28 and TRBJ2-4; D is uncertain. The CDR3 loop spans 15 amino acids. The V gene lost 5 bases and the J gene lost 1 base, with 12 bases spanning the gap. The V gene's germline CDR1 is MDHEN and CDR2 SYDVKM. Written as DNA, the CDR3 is TGTGCCAGCAGTCCCGGCCGGCGGGCCAAAAACATTCAGTACTTC. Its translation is CASSPGRRAKNIQYF.

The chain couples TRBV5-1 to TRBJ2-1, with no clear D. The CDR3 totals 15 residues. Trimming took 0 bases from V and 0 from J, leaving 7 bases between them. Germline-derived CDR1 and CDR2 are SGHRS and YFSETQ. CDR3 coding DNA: TGCGCCAGCAGCTTGGGATCCCACTCCTACAATGAGCAGTTCTTC. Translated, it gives CASSLGSHSYNEQFF.

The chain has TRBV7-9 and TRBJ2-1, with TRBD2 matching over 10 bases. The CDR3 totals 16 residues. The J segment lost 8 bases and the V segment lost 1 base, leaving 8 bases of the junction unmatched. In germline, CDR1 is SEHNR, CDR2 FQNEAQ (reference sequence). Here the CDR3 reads CASSLGLAGAGDEQFF. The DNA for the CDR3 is TGTGCCAGCAGCTTAGGGCTAGCGGGAGCCGGGGATGAGCAGTTCTTC.

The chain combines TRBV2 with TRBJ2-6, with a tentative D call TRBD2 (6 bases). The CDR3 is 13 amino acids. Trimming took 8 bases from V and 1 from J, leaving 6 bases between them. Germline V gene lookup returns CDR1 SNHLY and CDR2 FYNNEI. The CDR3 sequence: CASGGSGANVLTF. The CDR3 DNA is TGTGCCAGCGGGGGGTCTGGGGCCAACGTCCTGACTTTC.